A selection of T cell receptor beta chains follows, all from one sample in a study of blood T cell repertoires in COVID-19. The repertoire was sequenced with immunoSEQ multiplex PCR; TCRdb's copy has only in-frame clones and lacks some. The top ten hold under 8% of the sample, which has around 250,000 clones, roughly 85% seen once. Sequenced sample: PBMCs or T cells enriched from blood (not recorded which). These receptors came from a woman aged 45-60 years who had been exposed to COVID-19. The CDR3 runs from the conserved cysteine through the conserved F or W. The order of the fields is CDR3 protein, CDR3 DNA, V gene, J gene, clone size, D gene. D genes are given only for firm matches. The size field is filled for only some rows; it gives once, few, many or a size class.

CDR3aa: CASSWGQRTDTQYF; CDR3nt: TGCGCCAGCAGCTGGGGACAGCGCACAGATACGCAGTATTTT; v_gene: TRBV5-1; j_gene: TRBJ2-3; abundance: many; d_gene: TRBD1
CDR3aa: CASTTQGKEGYTF; CDR3nt: TGTGCCAGCACCACACAGGGGAAAGAAGGCTACACCTTC; v_gene: TRBV3-1/TRBV3-2; j_gene: TRBJ1-2; abundance: -; d_gene: TRBD1
CDR3aa: CASSQEPGWSPLHF; CDR3nt: TGTGCCAGCAGCCAAGAGCCGGGTTGGTCACCCCTCCACTTT; v_gene: TRBV3-1/TRBV3-2; j_gene: TRBJ1-6; abundance: -; d_gene: -
CDR3aa: CASSPTKGGPDTQYF; CDR3nt: TGCGCCAGCAGCCCTACCAAGGGGGGGCCAGATACGCAGTATTTT; v_gene: TRBV5-1; j_gene: TRBJ2-3; abundance: -; d_gene: -
CDR3aa: CASSPTGSIQYF; CDR3nt: TGTGCCAGCTCACCGACAGGGAGCATTCAGTACTTC; v_gene: TRBV18; j_gene: TRBJ2-4; abundance: -; d_gene: TRBD1
CDR3aa: CASFSGESGAQYF; CDR3nt: TGTGCCAGCTTCAGTGGAGAGTCGGGGGCCCAGTACTTC; v_gene: TRBV28; j_gene: TRBJ2-5; abundance: -; d_gene: -
CDR3aa: CASSLARGYEQYF; CDR3nt: TGTGCCAGCAGCTTAGCTCGCGGCTACGAGCAGTACTTC; v_gene: TRBV11-2; j_gene: TRBJ2-7; abundance: -; d_gene: -
CDR3aa: CSVESRSYGYTF; CDR3nt: TGCAGCGTTGAATCCAGAAGCTATGGCTACACCTTC; v_gene: TRBV29-1; j_gene: TRBJ1-2; abundance: -; d_gene: -
CDR3aa: CASSSTRGTEAFF; CDR3nt: TGTGCCAGCAGTTCGACACGGGGGACTGAAGCTTTCTTT; v_gene: TRBV27; j_gene: TRBJ1-1; abundance: -; d_gene: -
CDR3aa: CASSTRDTQYF; CDR3nt: TGTGCCAGCTCAACAAGAGATACGCAGTATTTT; v_gene: TRBV28; j_gene: TRBJ2-3; abundance: -; d_gene: -
CDR3aa: CASSPGTGWASGELFF; CDR3nt: TGTGCCAGCAGCCCAGGGACAGGATGGGCCTCCGGGGAGCTGTTTTTT; v_gene: TRBV3-1/TRBV3-2; j_gene: TRBJ2-2; abundance: -; d_gene: TRBD1
CDR3aa: CASSPSGGTDTQYF; CDR3nt: TGCGCCAGCAGCCCTAGCGGGGGTACAGATACGCAGTATTTT; v_gene: TRBV5-1; j_gene: TRBJ2-3; abundance: -; d_gene: TRBD2
CDR3aa: CASSFGTPEAFF; CDR3nt: TGTGCCAGCAGCTTCGGGACACCTGAAGCTTTCTTT; v_gene: TRBV13; j_gene: TRBJ1-1; abundance: -; d_gene: -
CDR3aa: CASGDGYTF; CDR3nt: TGTGCCAGCGGGGATGGCTACACCTTC; v_gene: TRBV19; j_gene: TRBJ1-2; abundance: -; d_gene: -
CDR3aa: CASSTRQTNTEAFF; CDR3nt: TGTGCCAGCAGCACCCGACAGACGAACACTGAAGCTTTCTTT; v_gene: TRBV4-2; j_gene: TRBJ1-1; abundance: few; d_gene: -
CDR3aa: CASRPTGIGSPLHF; CDR3nt: TGTGCCAGCAGACCGACAGGTATCGGTTCACCCCTCCACTTT; v_gene: TRBV28; j_gene: TRBJ1-6; abundance: -; d_gene: -
CDR3aa: CASTKGTGGLNTGELFF; CDR3nt: TGTGCCAGCACAAAAGGGACGGGGGGACTGAACACCGGGGAGCTGTTTTTT; v_gene: TRBV2; j_gene: TRBJ2-2; abundance: -; d_gene: TRBD2